This TCR beta chain was profiled in a study of blood T cell repertoires in COVID-19. The wider study: Both acute and convalescent COVID-19 samples were obtained from the United States, Italy and Spain. T cells, B-cell-depleted T cells, or PBMCs supplied cDNA or gDNA.

The V end lost 3 bases, the J end lost 5 bases, and 13 bases lay between the germline ends. Per germline, CDR1 DFQATT and CDR2 SNEGSKA (reference sequence). This CDR3 has 13 amino acids. As originally analysed: Amplification with reference gene primers provided the estimates of nucleated cell counts. The protocol was immunoSEQ multiplex PCR, while the TCRdb copy is restricted to in-frame clones and leaves out a portion. V, J and clone size derive from that table, while D and trimming were established from the DNA sequence. The data contain tens of thousands of clones, around four fifths of them singletons.

J is TRBJ1-2 and V is TRBV20-1, with D possibly being TRBD1 (6 bases). The TCR was taken from a human donor in a cohort sampled during active COVID-19. Sequences were obtained from peripheral blood. The CDR3 nucleotides read TGCAGTGCTAGTCCAGGGGAGAGGTATGGCTACACCTTC. It specifies CSASPGERYGYTF.